The 13 T cell receptor beta chains given below trace back to one sample, sequenced in a study of T cell responses to AZD1222 COVID-19 vaccine. Sequencing was performed with immunoSEQ multiplex PCR; in TCRdb, only in-frame clones are kept and a portion is missing. The sample lists about 150,000 clones, about 91% occurring once. The sequences come from peripheral blood, collected on day 0 of AZD1222 vaccination. Receptors were obtained from an adult in good health.

The J gene is TRBJ2-3, the V gene TRBV18, with TRBD1 matching over 9 bases. V lost 2 bases and J lost 6; bases outside the gene matches: 6. The germline V gene has CDR1 KGHSH and CDR2 LQKENI. The CDR3 has 15 residues. The CDR3 loop is CASSPGTGSRDTQYF. CDR3 coding DNA: TGTGCCAGCTCACCAGGGACAGGGTCGAGGGATACGCAGTATTTT.

The rearrangement uses TRBV12-3 or TRBV12-4 and TRBJ2-3; D is unresolved. The CDR3 runs 11 residues. V was cut by 4 bases and J by 5 bases, with 4 bases left in between. This CDR3 reads CASSSRDTQYF. The CDR3 coding sequence is TGTGCCAGCAGTTCACGAGATACGCAGTATTTT.

The gene calls are TRBV6-1 and TRBJ1-4; TRBD1 might be the D (5 bases). V dropped 4 bases and J dropped 11 bases, with 26 bases sitting between them. Germline values: CDR1 MNHNS, CDR2 SASEGT. This CDR3 is built from 17 residues. CDR3 bases: TGTGCCAGCAGTGTCATCGGGGAGGCGGGGGTCCGAGGCAAACTGTTTTTT. Amino acids: CASSVIGEAGVRGKLFF.

The chain uses TRBV18 and TRBJ1-5; D is perhaps TRBD1 (5 bases). Germline CDR1 KGHSH, CDR2 LQKENI. The CDR3 contains 14 residues. Trimming removed 3 bases from V and 8 bases from J, with 14 bases in between. The DNA of the CDR3 is TGTGCCAGCTCACCCGGACGGCGGGGGGAGCCCCAGCATTTT. Translated: CASSPGRRGEPQHF.

The chain uses TRBV30 and TRBJ2-5, with a possible D match to TRBD1 (6 bases). The CDR3 covers 11 residues. V lost 3 bases and J lost 4, with 6 bases in between. Germline values: CDR1 GTSNPN, CDR2 SVGIG (reference sequence). Here the CDR3 DNA reads TGTGCCTGGAGCAGGGGAGAGACCCAGTACTTC. This codes for CAWSRGETQYF.

The chain couples TRBV21-1 to TRBJ2-5; TRBD1, the table's D call, was not compared with the DNA. TRBV21-1 represents a pseudogene. The CDR3 extends over 11 amino acids. The CDR3 is CATLDRGPQYF. CDR3 DNA sequence: TGTGCCACCCTAGACAGGGGGCCCCAGTACTTC.

This clone was recorded only once. The chain combines TRBV5-4 with TRBJ2-6; no definite D call. Germline loops: CDR1 SGHNT, CDR2 YYREEE (reference sequence). Trimming shortened V by 1 base and J by 3 bases, and 14 bases separated the two germline ends. CDR3 size: 17 residues. For the CDR3, the DNA is TGTGCCAGCAGCTTGAGGGTGGGGTTCGGTGGGGCCAACGTCCTGACTTTC. Translating gives CASSLRVGFGGANVLTF.

The genes are TRBV28 and TRBJ1-6; TRBD1 matches at 9 bases. This CDR3 comprises 16 residues. Germline V CDR1 and CDR2: MDHEN, SYDVKM. Germline trimming cut 3 bases from V and 9 bases from J; bases unmatched to any gene: 9. The CDR3 nucleotides read TGTGCCAGCAGTTTCCTCGCGGGACAGGGCGGTTCACCCCTCCACTTT. It encodes CASSFLAGQGGSPLHF.

V and J are TRBV28 and TRBJ1-1; D perhaps matches TRBD1 (5 bases). The CDR3 has 13 amino acids. The V end was cut by 6 bases, the J end by 1 base, with 9 bases between. The germline CDR1 and CDR2 sequences are MDHEN and SYDVKM. This CDR3 reads CASRGTANTEAFF. The CDR3 coding sequence is TGTGCCAGCAGAGGGACGGCGAACACTGAAGCTTTCTTT.

A few counts support this clone. This chain links TRBV9 with TRBJ1-1; perhaps TRBD1 as D (5 bases). CDR1 and CDR2 from the germline V gene are SGDLS and YYNGEE. The CDR3 extends over 18 amino acids. V was cut by 2 bases and J by 5 bases, with 25 bases left in between. The CDR3 nucleotides are TGTGCCAGCAGCGTCGCCCCCGTGGCAGGGCTGAAAAGGACTGAAGCTTTCTTT. Residues: CASSVAPVAGLKRTEAFF.

The chain links TRBV18 to TRBJ1-2; 9 positions agree with TRBD1. Germline-derived CDR1 and CDR2 are KGHSH and LQKENI. This CDR3 is 14 amino acids long. J gave up 6 bases and V 8 bases, and 10 bases lay outside the gene matches. CDR3 residues: CASLMSGTGNGYTF. The DNA of the CDR3 is TGTGCCAGCCTGATGTCCGGGACAGGGAATGGCTACACCTTC.

This clone was seen a handful of times. This chain joins TRBV4-1 and TRBJ1-2, with D perhaps matching TRBD1 (5 bases). V was trimmed by 0 bases and J by 5 bases, leaving 16 bases between them. The CDR3 runs to 16 residues. Germline assignment: CDR1 MGHRA and CDR2 YSYEKL. This chain's CDR3 is CASSQERGNEGYGYTF. DNA of the CDR3: TGCGCCAGCAGCCAAGAACGGGGGAATGAGGGATATGGCTACACCTTC.

This clone has only one observation. This chain joins TRBV7-9 and TRBJ1-3; a possible D gene is TRBD1 (5 bases). Deletions cut 5 bases from V and 0 bases from J, with 14 bases between. The germline V gene encodes CDR1 SEHNR and CDR2 FQNEAQ (reference sequence). The CDR3 extends over 16 amino acids. The chain's CDR3 is CASSPRRGASGNTIYF. DNA of the CDR3: TGTGCCAGCAGCCCCAGGAGGGGAGCCTCTGGAAACACCATATATTTT. The entire variable domain, with the rest obtained from reference TRBV7-9 and TRBJ1-3, is as follows: DTGVSQNPRHKITKRGQNVTFRCDPISEHNRLYWYRQTLGQGPEFLTYFQNEAQLEKSRLLSDRFSAERPKGSFSTLEIQRTEQGDSAMYLCASSPRRGASGNTIYFGEGSWLTVV.